The 28 T cell receptor beta chains presented below share a single source sample, sequenced in a study of regulatory dendritic cells for organ transplantation. The assay was immunoSEQ multiplex PCR, and TCRdb's table has in-frame clones only and misses some. Seen here are under 45,000 clones, around nine tenths observed once, and the top ten hold under 0.075%. The sequenced sample consisted of naive CD4+ T cells from blood. The subset here: CD45RA+ naive T cells. These receptors were obtained from a human donor in good health.

The chain has TRBV6-5 and TRBJ1-1; maybe TRBD1 (6 bases). The CDR3 extends over 16 amino acids. From germline, CDR1 is MNHEY and CDR2 SVGAGI. The V end was cut by 0 bases, the J end by 0 bases, with 11 bases between. The CDR3 nucleotides read TGTGCCAGCAGTTACTCGGGGACAAGATTGAACACTGAAGCTTTCTTT. It codes for CASSYSGTRLNTEAFF.

The V call is TRBV7-8, the J call TRBJ1-3, with D possibly being TRBD1 (5 bases). Trimming shortened V by 4 bases and J by 2 bases, and 12 bases separated the two germline ends. This CDR3 spans 15 amino acids. CDR1 is SGHVS and CDR2 is FQNEAQ in the germline V gene. The CDR3 coding sequence is TGTGCCAGCAGCTATTCCGGGGGAACTGGAAACACCATATATTTT. This translates into CASSYSGGTGNTIYF. Variable domain in full (rest from reference TRBV7-8 and TRBJ1-3): GAGVSQSPRYKVAKRGQDVALRCDPISGHVSLFWYQQALGQGPEFLTYFQNEAQLDKSGLPSDRFFAERPEGSVSTLKIQRTQQEDSAVYLCASSYSGGTGNTIYFGEGSWLTVV.

This sequence joins TRBV18 and TRBJ2-7; TRBD1 might be the D (5 bases). Trimming cost V 1 base and J 3 bases, with 10 bases left between them. CDR1 is KGHSH, CDR2 LQKENI, per germline. The CDR3 covers 14 residues. CDR3 sequence: CASSPRGLNYEQYF. In DNA, the CDR3 is TGTGCCAGCTCACCACGGGGCCTAAACTACGAGCAGTACTTC. Supplemented by reference TRBV18 and TRBJ2-7, the full variable domain reads NAGVMQNPRHLVRRRGQEARLRCSPMKGHSHVYWYRQLPEEGLKFMVYLQKENIIDESGMPKERFSAEFPKEGPSILRIQQVVRGDSAAYFCASSPRGLNYEQYFGPGTRLTVT.

The J gene is TRBJ2-7, the V gene TRBV30; 10 bases line up with TRBD2. V was clipped by 0 bases and J by 5 bases; unmatched bases: 7. This CDR3 is 15 amino acids long. In germline, CDR1 is GTSNPN, CDR2 SVGIG (reference sequence). The CDR3 coding sequence is TGTGCCTGGAGTGTACCGGGACTAGCGTACCACGAGCAGTACTTC. Its protein product is CAWSVPGLAYHEQYF.

This chain links TRBV30 with TRBJ1-1; TRBD1 might be the D (5 bases). The CDR3 length is 13 residues. V lost 1 base to trimming and J lost 1 base, with 7 bases between them. Germline V gene sequence: CDR1 GTSNPN, CDR2 SVGIG (reference sequence). Written as DNA, the CDR3 is TGTGCCTGGAGTGCGAGGGGGAACACTGAAGCTTTCTTT. Translating it yields CAWSARGNTEAFF.

The chain employs TRBV7-9 and TRBJ2-5, with D possibly matching TRBD1 (6 bases). The CDR3 sequence is 18 residues long. Trimming shortened V by 6 bases and J by 5 bases, and 28 bases separated the two germline ends. In germline, CDR1 is SEHNR, CDR2 FQNEAQ (reference sequence). CDR3 in DNA: TGTGCCAGCAGAGCGCGTCCCGGCCCGGGACAAAGTACGGAGACCCAGTACTTC. Its translation is CASRARPGPGQSTETQYF.

The genes are TRBV28 and TRBJ2-3; no clear D. The CDR3 has 14 amino acids. The germline V gene encodes CDR1 MDHEN and CDR2 SYDVKM. Between the trimmed V and J ends, which lost 8 bases and 2 bases, there was a span of 14 bases. The chain's CDR3 is CASHSASPTDTQYF. The CDR3 DNA reads TGTGCCAGCCATTCAGCCTCCCCCACAGATACGCAGTATTTT.

This clone was seen only once. The J gene is TRBJ1-5, the V gene TRBV7-2; weak D call: TRBD1 (5 bases). The CDR3 has 16 residues. Germline loops: CDR1 SGHTA, CDR2 FQGNSA. Trimming pared 0 bases from V and 4 bases from J, leaving 13 bases between. In nucleotides, the CDR3 is TGTGCCAGCAGCTTAGCTTGGGGAAGGGGTAATCAGCCCCAGCATTTT. Its protein is CASSLAWGRGNQPQHF.

The chain uses TRBV4-3 and TRBJ2-7; D gene ambiguous. Trimming removed 3 bases from V and 2 bases from J, with 11 bases in between. The germline CDR1 and CDR2 sequences are LGHNA and YSLEER. CDR3 size: 14 residues. The CDR3 is CASSQNIGAYEQYF. In nucleotides, the CDR3 is TGCGCCAGCAGCCAGAACATTGGAGCCTACGAGCAGTACTTC.

This clone has a single count. The chain employs TRBV11-3 and TRBJ2-1, with 9 bases lining up with TRBD2. CDR1 SGHNT and CDR2 YENEEA come from the germline V gene. The CDR3 extends over 15 amino acids. V was clipped by 3 bases and J by 10 bases; unmatched bases: 10. The CDR3 sequence: CASSFRLAENSEQFF. Written as DNA, the CDR3 is TGTGCCAGCAGCTTTAGACTAGCGGAAAACTCCGAGCAGTTCTTC.

The chain is built from TRBV18 and TRBJ2-3; TRBD1 is a possible D gene (5 bases). With 2 bases removed from V and 5 bases from J, the gap between germline ends came to 11 bases. The germline V gene encodes CDR1 KGHSH and CDR2 LQKENI. The CDR3 covers 14 residues. CDR3 sequence: CASSPARVRDTQYF. CDR3 nucleotide sequence: TGTGCCAGCTCACCAGCCAGGGTTAGAGATACGCAGTATTTT.

The sample holds a few counts of this clone. The V and J genes are TRBV9 and TRBJ1-1, with D unresolved. The CDR3 sequence is 14 residues long. CDR1 SGDLS and CDR2 YYNGEE come from the germline V gene. The V end lost 0 bases, the J end lost 1 base, and 7 bases lay between the germline ends. CDR3 nucleotides: TGTGCCAGCAGCGTAGTGGGCACGAACACTGAAGCTTTCTTT. This gives the protein CASSVVGTNTEAFF.

In this sample, this clone turned up once. The chain links TRBV27 to TRBJ2-7; D is ambiguous. The CDR3 totals 13 residues. V dropped 3 bases and J dropped 0 bases, with 6 bases sitting between them. CDR1 is MNHEY, CDR2 SMNVEV, per germline (reference sequence). In DNA, the CDR3 is TGTGCCAGCAGTTTTACTAACTCCTACGAGCAGTACTTC. It specifies CASSFTNSYEQYF.

This chain joins TRBV9 and TRBJ1-1, with D possibly TRBD1 on 5 matching bases. The V end lost 3 bases, the J end lost 0 bases, and 12 bases lay between the germline ends. Germline V gives CDR1 SGDLS, CDR2 YYNGEE. The length of the CDR3 is 15 residues. For the CDR3, the DNA is TGTGCCAGCAGCGGTGGCGACAGACTGAACACTGAAGCTTTCTTT. Amino acid sequence: CASSGGDRLNTEAFF.

The V gene is TRBV9, the J gene TRBJ1-2; maybe TRBD1 (6 bases). V was pared by 2 bases and J by 2 bases, with 16 bases between. Germline V CDR1 and CDR2: SGDLS, YYNGEE. The CDR3 runs 16 residues. CDR3 coding DNA: TGTGCCAGCAGCGTGAACTCCAGGGGTTCCAACTATGGCTACACCTTC. Translated: CASSVNSRGSNYGYTF.

The chain links TRBV7-9 to TRBJ1-2, with D unresolved. The CDR3 loop spans 9 amino acids. Germline values: CDR1 SEHNR, CDR2 FQNEAQ (reference sequence). This CDR3 reads CAGDRGYTF. In DNA form, the CDR3 reads TGTGCAGGCGACCGTGGCTACACCTTC.

The J gene is TRBJ2-5, the V gene TRBV9, with 10 nucleotides matching TRBD1. Germline lookup yields CDR1 SGDLS and CDR2 YYNGEE. V dropped 0 bases and J dropped 9; count of bases not matched to a gene: 2. The CDR3 covers 13 residues. DNA of the CDR3: TGTGCCAGCAGCGTAGTAGGACAGGGGGCCCAGTACTTC. It is translated as CASSVVGQGAQYF. Full variable domain (outside the CDR3, taken from reference TRBV9 and TRBJ2-5): DSGVTQTPKHLITATGQRVTLRCSPRSGDLSVYWYQQSLDQGLQFLIQYYNGEERAKGNILERFSAQQFPDLHSELNLSSLELGDSALYFCASSVVGQGAQYFGPGTRLLVL.

V and J are TRBV28 and TRBJ2-7; possible D gene TRBD1, 6 bases. Germline V gene data show CDR1 as MDHEN and CDR2 as SYDVKM. The CDR3 sequence is 14 residues long. Trimming took 5 bases from V and 7 from J, leaving 18 bases between them. CDR3 sequence: CASSLTGQLIEQYF. DNA for the CDR3: TGTGCCAGCAGTCTAACAGGACAGTTAATAGAGCAGTACTTC. Looking up the rest from reference TRBV28 and TRBJ2-7 gives the full variable domain: DVKVTQSSRYLVKRTGEKVFLECVQDMDHENMFWYRQDPGLGLRLIYFSYDVKMKEKGDIPEGYSVSREKKERFSLILESASTNQTSMYLCASSLTGQLIEQYFGPGTRLTVT.

The rearrangement links TRBV29-1 to TRBJ2-5; a possible D gene is TRBD1 (5 bases). The CDR3 has 12 residues. Germline CDR1 is SQVTM and CDR2 is ANQGSEA. Trimming took off 6 bases at V and 2 bases at J, with 10 bases between the two ends. In DNA, the CDR3 is TGCAGCGTACGACAGTATCAAGAGACCCAGTACTTC. It yields the protein CSVRQYQETQYF. Full variable domain (rest looked up from reference TRBV29-1 and TRBJ2-5): SAVISQKPSRDICQRGTSLTIQCQVDSQVTMMFWYRQQPGQSLTLIATANQGSEATYESGFVIDKFPISRPNLTFSTLTVSNMSPEDSSIYLCSVRQYQETQYFGPGTRLLVL.

The CDR3 loop is CAWSGTAKYSGELFF. The CDR3, as DNA: TGTGCCTGGTCCGGGACAGCGAAATATTCCGGGGAGCTGTTTTTT. V gene TRBV30 combines with J gene TRBJ2-2; 7 nucleotides match TRBD1. Germline CDR1 reads GTSNPN; CDR2 reads SVGIG (reference sequence). The CDR3 is 15 amino acids. Trimming took 5 bases from V and 6 from J; bases not matched to a gene: 12.

The chain links TRBV30 to TRBJ1-2, with 7 nucleotides matching TRBD1. J lost 8 bases, V lost 4 bases, and 10 bases had no gene match. There are 13 residues in the CDR3. CDR1 is GTSNPN and CDR2 is SVGIG in the germline V gene (reference sequence). CDR3 region: CAWIAGQRGGYTF. For the CDR3, the DNA is TGTGCCTGGATCGCGGGACAGAGAGGGGGCTACACCTTC.

The J gene is TRBJ2-3, the V gene TRBV10-1, with TRBD1 identical over 8 bases. V trimming: 2 bases; J trimming: 1 base; junction bases outside the gene matches: 5. Germline V CDR1 and CDR2: WNHNN, SYGVQD (reference sequence). CDR3 length equals 16 residues. The CDR3: CASSEPGGRGTDTQYF. CDR3 DNA sequence: TGCGCCAGCAGTGAGCCAGGGGGCCGAGGCACAGATACGCAGTATTTT.

This sequence joins TRBV6-1 and TRBJ1-4; D gene unclear. CDR1 and CDR2 from the germline V gene are MNHNS and SASEGT. The CDR3 has 15 amino acids. The V end was cut by 2 bases, the J end by 0 bases, with 7 bases between. The CDR3 bases are TGTGCCAGCAGTGAATCTCCAGCAACTAATGAAAAACTGTTTTTT. It encodes CASSESPATNEKLFF.

This clone was seen more than once but under ten times. The CDR3 sequence: CASSTTPDSFRGYTF. CDR3 nucleotides: TGTGCCAGCAGTACGACTCCGGACAGCTTCAGGGGCTACACCTTC. V is TRBV28 and J is TRBJ1-2; a possible D gene is TRBD1 (6 bases). V was cut by 5 bases and J by 8 bases, with 21 bases left in between. Germline V lookup: CDR1 MDHEN, CDR2 SYDVKM. The CDR3 covers 15 residues.

The V call is TRBV6-5, the J call TRBJ1-5, with 9 bases aligning to TRBD1. This CDR3 is built from 14 residues. The germline V gene encodes CDR1 MNHEY and CDR2 SVGAGI. The V gene end was trimmed by 6 bases and the J gene end by 3 bases; junction bases not matched to a gene: 3. The CDR3 region is CASSRDRANQPQHF. The CDR3 DNA reads as TGTGCCAGCAGCCGGGACAGGGCCAATCAGCCCCAGCATTTT.

This rearrangement joins TRBV29-1 to TRBJ2-1; D is tentatively TRBD1 or TRBD2 (5 bases each). The CDR3 is 14 residues long. Germline V lookup: CDR1 SQVTM, CDR2 ANQGSEA. Trimming stripped 2 bases from V and 4 bases from J, with 12 bases between. CDR3 sequence: CSVEKGTLYNEQFF. The CDR3 coding sequence is TGCAGCGTTGAAAAAGGGACCCTTTACAATGAGCAGTTCTTC.

This clone appeared a few times. This chain connects TRBV5-1 to TRBJ1-5; a possible D gene is TRBD1 (6 bases). This CDR3 comprises 16 residues. Germline V lookup: CDR1 SGHRS, CDR2 YFSETQ. Trimming removed 4 bases from V and 4 bases from J, with 18 bases in between. CDR3 sequence (DNA): TGCGCCAGCAGCCCTTGGTTTGGACAGCCGAATCAGCCCCAGCATTTT. Translating gives CASSPWFGQPNQPQHF.

The genes are TRBV5-1 and TRBJ2-2, with D tentatively TRBD2 (5 bases). The CDR3 runs 14 residues. Germline lookup yields CDR1 SGHRS and CDR2 YFSETQ. Trimming stripped 0 bases from V and 5 bases from J, with 8 bases between. The DNA for the CDR3 is TGCGCCAGCAGCTTGGGTCCGGGGACCGGGGAGCTGTTTTTT. Amino acid sequence: CASSLGPGTGELFF.